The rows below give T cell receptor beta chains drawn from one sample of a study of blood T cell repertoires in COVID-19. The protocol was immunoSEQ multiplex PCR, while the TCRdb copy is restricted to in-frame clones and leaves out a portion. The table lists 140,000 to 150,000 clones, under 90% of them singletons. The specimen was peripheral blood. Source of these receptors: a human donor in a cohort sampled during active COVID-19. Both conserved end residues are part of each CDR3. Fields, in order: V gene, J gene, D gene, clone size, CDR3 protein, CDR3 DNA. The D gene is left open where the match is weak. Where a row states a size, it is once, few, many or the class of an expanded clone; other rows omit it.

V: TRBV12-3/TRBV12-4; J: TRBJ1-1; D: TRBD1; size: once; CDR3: CASSLRQGVEAFF; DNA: TGTGCCAGCTCCCTTAGACAGGGGGTTGAAGCTTTCTTT
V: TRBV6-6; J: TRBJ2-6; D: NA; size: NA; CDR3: CASSSNRVSGANVLTF; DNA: TGTGCCAGCAGTTCAAATCGAGTCTCTGGGGCCAACGTCCTGACTTTC
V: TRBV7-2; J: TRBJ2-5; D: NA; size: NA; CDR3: CASSLGTKAKFGETQYF; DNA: TGTGCCAGCAGCTTAGGGACTAAGGCTAAGTTCGGAGAGACCCAGTACTTC
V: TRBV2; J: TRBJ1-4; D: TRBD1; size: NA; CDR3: CASSQGQINEKLFF; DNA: TGTGCCAGCAGCCAGGGACAGATAAATGAAAAACTGTTTTTT
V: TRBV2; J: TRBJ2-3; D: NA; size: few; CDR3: CASRGLSGSTDTQYF; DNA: TGTGCCAGCAGGGGTCTAAGCGGGAGCACAGATACGCAGTATTTT
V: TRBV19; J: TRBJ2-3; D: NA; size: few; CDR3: CASSIAGRGTDTQYF; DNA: TGTGCCAGTAGTATTGCAGGGCGCGGCACAGATACGCAGTATTTT
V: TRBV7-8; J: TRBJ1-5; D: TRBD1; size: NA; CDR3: CASSLGQGAAQPQHF; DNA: TGTGCCAGCAGTCTCGGACAGGGTGCGGCTCAGCCCCAGCATTTT
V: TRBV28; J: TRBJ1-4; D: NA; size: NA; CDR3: CASSLRKGYLFF; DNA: TGTGCCAGCAGTTTGAGGAAGGGGTACCTGTTTTTT
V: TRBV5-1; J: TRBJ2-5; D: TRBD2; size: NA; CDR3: CASSLVSSGSGETQYF; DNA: TGCGCCAGCAGCTTGGTTTCTAGCGGGAGTGGAGAGACCCAGTACTTC
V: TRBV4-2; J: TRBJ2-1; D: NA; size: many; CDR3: CASSQEYSGSYNEQFF; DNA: TGTGCCAGCAGCCAAGAATATTCGGGCTCCTACAATGAGCAGTTCTTC
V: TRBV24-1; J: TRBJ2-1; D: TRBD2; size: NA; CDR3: CATGLAGYNEQFF; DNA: TGTGCCACCGGACTAGCGGGGTACAATGAGCAGTTCTTC
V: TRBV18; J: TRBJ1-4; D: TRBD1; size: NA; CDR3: CASSPRTGGGEKLFF; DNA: TGTGCCAGCTCACCACGGACAGGGGGAGGTGAAAAACTGTTTTTT
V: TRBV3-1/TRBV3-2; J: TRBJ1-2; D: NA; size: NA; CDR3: CASSQSLTGNNYGYTF; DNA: TGTGCCAGCAGCCAGTCCCTCACAGGGAACAACTATGGCTACACCTTC
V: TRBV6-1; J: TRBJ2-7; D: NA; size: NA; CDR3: CASSEAGAGRTYEQYF; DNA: TGTGCCAGCAGTGAAGCGGGAGCTGGAAGGACCTACGAGCAGTACTTC
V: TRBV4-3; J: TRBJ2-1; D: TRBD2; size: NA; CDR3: CASSQDLASGSREQFF; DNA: TGCGCCAGCAGCCAAGATTTGGCTAGCGGGAGTCGGGAGCAGTTCTTC
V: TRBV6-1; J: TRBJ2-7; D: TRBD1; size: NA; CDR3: CASSEERRGTGGMYEQYF; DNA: TGTGCCAGCAGTGAAGAGAGACGGGGGACAGGGGGTATGTACGAGCAGTACTTC
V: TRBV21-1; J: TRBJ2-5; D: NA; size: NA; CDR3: CASPNQGQETQYF; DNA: TGTGCCAGCCCTAATCAGGGTCAAGAGACCCAGTACTTC
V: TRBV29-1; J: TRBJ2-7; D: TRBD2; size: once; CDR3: CSVELAGGAHYEQYF; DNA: TGCAGCGTCGAACTAGCGGGAGGGGCGCATTACGAGCAGTACTTC
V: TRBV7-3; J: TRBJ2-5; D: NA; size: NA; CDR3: CASSLLGGNQETQYF; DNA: TGTGCCAGCAGCTTATTGGGCGGGAACCAAGAGACCCAGTACTTC
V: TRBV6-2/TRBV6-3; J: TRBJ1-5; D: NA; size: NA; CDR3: CASSWTVKGASNQPQHF; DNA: TGTGCCAGCAGCTGGACAGTCAAGGGAGCTAGCAATCAGCCCCAGCATTTT
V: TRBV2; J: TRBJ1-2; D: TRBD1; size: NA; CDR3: CASSSGMYSGGYGYTF; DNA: TGTGCCAGCAGTTCGGGGATGTATTCAGGGGGCTATGGCTACACCTTC
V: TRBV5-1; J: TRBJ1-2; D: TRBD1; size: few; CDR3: CASSLGDRGYGYTF; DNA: TGCGCCAGCAGCTTGGGTGACAGGGGGTATGGCTACACCTTC
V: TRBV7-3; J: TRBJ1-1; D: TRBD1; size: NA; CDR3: CATGQGANTEAFF; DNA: TGTGCCACAGGACAGGGGGCGAACACTGAAGCTTTCTTT
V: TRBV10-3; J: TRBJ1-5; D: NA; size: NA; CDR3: CAISAQGNQPQHF; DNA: TGTGCCATCAGTGCGCAGGGTAATCAGCCCCAGCATTTT
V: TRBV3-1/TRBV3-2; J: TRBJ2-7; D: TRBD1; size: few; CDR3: CASSQSRRDRYDEQYF; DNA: TGTGCCAGCAGCCAATCGAGACGGGACAGATACGACGAGCAGTACTTC
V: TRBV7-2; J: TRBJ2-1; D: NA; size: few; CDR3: CASSLQGVKYNEQFF; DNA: TGTGCCAGCAGCCTACAGGGAGTAAAGTACAATGAGCAGTTCTTC
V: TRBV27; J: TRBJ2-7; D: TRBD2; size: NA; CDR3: CASKIGLAAGSAEQYF; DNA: TGTGCCAGCAAAATCGGACTAGCGGCCGGTTCAGCCGAGCAGTACTTC
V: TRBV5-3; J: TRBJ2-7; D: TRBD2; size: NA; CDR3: CARTASTSGRLTGEQYF; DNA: TGTGCCAGAACCGCGAGTACTAGCGGGAGGCTGACTGGCGAGCAGTACTTC
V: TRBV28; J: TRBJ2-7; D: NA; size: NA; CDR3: CASATGVLEQYF; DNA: TGTGCCAGCGCCACGGGAGTCCTCGAGCAGTACTTC
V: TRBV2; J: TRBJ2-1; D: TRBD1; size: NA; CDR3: CASRATGVDEQFF; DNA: TGTGCCAGCAGGGCCACAGGGGTCGATGAGCAGTTCTTC
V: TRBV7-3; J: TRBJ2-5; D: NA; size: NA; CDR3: CASSSSVREETQYF; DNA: TGTGCCAGCAGCTCCTCGGTGCGGGAAGAGACCCAGTACTTC
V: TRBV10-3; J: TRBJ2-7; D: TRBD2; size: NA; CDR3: CAITPSSGSIYEQYF; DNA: TGTGCCATCACTCCGTCTAGCGGGAGTATATACGAGCAGTACTTC
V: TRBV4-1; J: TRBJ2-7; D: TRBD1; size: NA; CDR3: CASSQGLRGLDEQYF; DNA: TGCGCCAGCAGCCAAGGGCTCAGGGGGCTTGACGAGCAGTACTTC
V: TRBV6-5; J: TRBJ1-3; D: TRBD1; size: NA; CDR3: CASSTRTGVDTIYF; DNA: TGTGCCAGCAGTACCCGGACAGGGGTTGACACCATATATTTT
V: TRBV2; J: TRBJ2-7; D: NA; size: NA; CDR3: CASSEEGAHSYEQYF; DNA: TGTGCCAGCAGTGAGGAGGGGGCCCACTCCTACGAGCAGTACTTC
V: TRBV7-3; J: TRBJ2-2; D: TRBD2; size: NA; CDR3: CASSLTQLSSGSGTGELFF; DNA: TGTGCCAGCAGCTTAACCCAACTTTCTAGCGGGAGTGGCACCGGGGAGCTGTTTTTT
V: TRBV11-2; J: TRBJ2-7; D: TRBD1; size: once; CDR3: CASSPRDRPSYEQYF; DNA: TGTGCCAGCAGCCCCAGGGACAGGCCCTCCTACGAGCAGTACTTC
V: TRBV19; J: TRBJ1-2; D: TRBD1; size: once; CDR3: CASSIETGAGAYGYTF; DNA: TGTGCCAGTAGTATCGAAACAGGGGCAGGGGCCTATGGCTACACCTTC
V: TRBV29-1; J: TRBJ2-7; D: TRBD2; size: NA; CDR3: CSVASGKPPYEQYF; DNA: TGCAGCGTCGCAAGCGGGAAGCCGCCCTACGAGCAGTACTTC
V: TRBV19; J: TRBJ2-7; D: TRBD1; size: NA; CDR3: CASSIPPRDRGLQGGLYEQYF; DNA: TGTGCCAGTAGTATACCCCCCCGGGACAGGGGACTTCAAGGGGGCCTCTACGAGCAGTACTTC
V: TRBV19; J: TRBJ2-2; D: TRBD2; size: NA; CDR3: CATRTSGSTGELFF; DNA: TGTGCCACCCGGACTAGCGGGAGTACCGGGGAGCTGTTTTTT
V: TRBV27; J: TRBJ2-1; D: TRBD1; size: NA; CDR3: CASSKRQGFSEQFF; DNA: TGTGCCAGCAGTAAGCGACAGGGGTTCAGTGAGCAGTTCTTC
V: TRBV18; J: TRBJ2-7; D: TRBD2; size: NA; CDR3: CASSPGLADYEQYF; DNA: TGTGCCAGCTCACCGGGGCTAGCGGACTACGAGCAGTACTTC
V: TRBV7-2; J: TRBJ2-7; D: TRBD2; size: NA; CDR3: CASSQLAGGTYF; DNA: TGTGCCAGCAGCCAGCTAGCGGGAGGAACCTACTTC
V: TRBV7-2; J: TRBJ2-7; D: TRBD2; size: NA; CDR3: CASSSPGTSGRLYEQYF; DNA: TGTGCCAGCAGCTCGCCTGGGACTAGCGGGAGACTATACGAGCAGTACTTC
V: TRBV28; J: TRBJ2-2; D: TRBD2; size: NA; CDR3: CASSTSGTGELFF; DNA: TGTGCCAGCAGTACTAGCGGCACCGGGGAGCTGTTTTTT
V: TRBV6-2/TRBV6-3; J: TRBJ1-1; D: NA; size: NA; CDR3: CASSYSIYRRTANTEAFF; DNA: TGTGCCAGCAGTTACTCGATTTACAGACGTACCGCGAACACTGAAGCTTTCTTT
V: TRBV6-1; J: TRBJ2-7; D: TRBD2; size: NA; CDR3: CASSEAVAGLHEQYF; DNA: TGTGCCAGCAGTGAAGCTGTAGCGGGACTCCACGAGCAGTACTTC
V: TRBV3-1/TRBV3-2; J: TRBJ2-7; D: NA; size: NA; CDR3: CASSHKGGGLEQYF; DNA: TGTGCCAGCAGCCATAAAGGGGGGGGCCTCGAGCAGTACTTC
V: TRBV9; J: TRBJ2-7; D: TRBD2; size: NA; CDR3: CASSVGGGSVVEQYF; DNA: TGTGCCAGCAGCGTAGGTGGCGGGAGCGTAGTCGAGCAGTACTTC
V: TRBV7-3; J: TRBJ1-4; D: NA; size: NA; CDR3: CASSLKNLAGTNEKLFF; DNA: TGTGCCAGCAGCTTAAAAAACCTCGCGGGAACTAATGAAAAACTGTTTTTT
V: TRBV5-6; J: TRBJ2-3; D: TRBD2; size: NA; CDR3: CASSSGLAGINTQYF; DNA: TGTGCCAGCAGCTCCGGACTAGCGGGAATAAATACGCAGTATTTT
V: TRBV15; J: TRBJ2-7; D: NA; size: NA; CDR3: CATSDREYNIYEQYF; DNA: TGTGCCACCAGTGATCGGGAGTATAACATATACGAGCAGTACTTC
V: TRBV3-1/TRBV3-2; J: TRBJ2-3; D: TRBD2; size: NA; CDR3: CASSPAKSGRVGDTQYF; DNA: TGTGCCAGCAGCCCCGCCAAAAGCGGGAGGGTCGGGGATACGCAGTATTTT
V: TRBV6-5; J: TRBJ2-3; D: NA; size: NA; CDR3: CASGVSLARTDTQYF; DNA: TGTGCCAGCGGAGTGTCGTTAGCTCGCACAGATACGCAGTATTTT
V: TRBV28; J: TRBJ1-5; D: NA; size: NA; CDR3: CASSHRGAVSNQPQHF; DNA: TGTGCCAGCAGTCACCGCGGGGCCGTTAGCAATCAGCCCCAGCATTTT
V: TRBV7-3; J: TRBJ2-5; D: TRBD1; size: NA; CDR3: CASSLGQTGVETQYF; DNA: TGTGCCAGCAGCTTAGGCCAAACAGGGGTAGAGACCCAGTACTTC